The 7 T cell receptor beta chains listed next were all sequenced from one sample in a study of blood T cell repertoires in COVID-19. The data were produced by immunoSEQ multiplex PCR, yet TCRdb's version contains in-frame clones alone and is incomplete. The sample has about 200,000 clones; approximately 80% are singletons. The sample was peripheral blood. The source of these receptors is a human donor in a cohort sampled during active COVID-19.

This clone was detected only a few times. One end of the junction is discordant with germline, which a read error may explain. The chain carries TRBV4-1 and TRBJ2-7, with TRBD2 matching over 9 bases. The CDR3 runs 16 residues. Germline CDR1 is MGHRA and CDR2 is YSYEKL. CDR3 in amino acids: CASSRVLGTSSHEQYF. The DNA for the CDR3 is TGCGCCAGCAGCCGAGTACTCGGGACTAGCTCCCACGAGCAGTACTTC.

The chain has TRBV28 and TRBJ1-1, with 10 bases that match TRBD1. The CDR3 is 16 residues long. Germline V gene data show CDR1 as MDHEN and CDR2 as SYDVKM. V trimming: 3 bases; J trimming: 6 bases; junction bases outside the gene matches: 10. CDR3: CASSLWDRGARSEAFF. The CDR3 DNA sequence: TGTGCCAGCAGTTTGTGGGACAGGGGAGCCAGATCTGAAGCTTTCTTT.

This chain links TRBV21-1 with TRBJ2-3; the tabulated D call, TRBD2, remains unverified against the DNA. TRBV21-1 corresponds to a pseudogene. CDR3 length: 14 amino acids. The CDR3 loop reads CASSISEDYWTQYF. For the CDR3, the DNA is TGTGCCAGCAGCATTAGTGAAGATTATTGGACGCAGTATTTT.

The genes are TRBV5-5 and TRBJ2-1; 12 bases are shared with TRBD2. CDR3 length: 16 amino acids. J lost 6 bases, V lost 4 bases, and 8 bases had no gene match. Per the germline V gene, CDR1 is SGHKS and CDR2 is YYEKEE (reference sequence). This CDR3 reads CASSLKTSGSVNEQFF. DNA of the CDR3: TGTGCCAGCAGCCTAAAGACTAGCGGGAGTGTCAATGAGCAGTTCTTC.

V is TRBV5-1 and J is TRBJ1-6; 8 bases fit TRBD1. V trimming: 0 bases; J trimming: 1 base; junction bases outside the gene matches: 0. Germline CDR1 and CDR2: SGHRS and YFSETQ. This CDR3 has 16 amino acids. The CDR3 region is CASSLGDRSYNSPLHF. The CDR3 DNA reads TGCGCCAGCAGCTTGGGGGACAGGTCCTATAATTCACCCCTCCACTTT. Looking up the rest from reference TRBV5-1 and TRBJ1-6 gives the full variable domain: KAGVTQTPRYLIKTRGQQVTLSCSPISGHRSVSWYQQTPGQGLQFLFEYFSETQRNKGNFPGRFSGRQFSNSRSEMNVSTLELGDSALYLCASSLGDRSYNSPLHFGNGTRLTVT.

V gene TRBV12-5 combines with J gene TRBJ2-3; TRBD1 aligns across 10 bases. This CDR3 has 18 residues. After removal of 2 bases from V and 5 bases from J, the junction contained 13 bases not matched to a gene. Germline lookup yields CDR1 LGHNT and CDR2 FRNRAP. The CDR3 DNA follows: TGTGCTAGTGGTTTGACCAAGACAGGGGGCAGGTTTGGAGATACGCAGTATTTT. It yields the protein CASGLTKTGGRFGDTQYF.

The chain carries TRBV30 and TRBJ1-6, with TRBD1 matching over 7 bases. Trimming removed 3 bases from V and 5 bases from J; junction bases left unmatched: 7. The CDR3 is 15 amino acids. CDR1 GTSNPN and CDR2 SVGIG come from the germline V gene (reference sequence). CDR3 sequence (DNA): TGTGCCTGGAGGGGGATGGGGACAGATAATTCACCCCTCCACTTT. It translates to CAWRGMGTDNSPLHF.